This section outlines one TCR beta chain sequence together with its context. Germline V lookup: CDR1 SGHAT, CDR2 FQNNGV. Trimming removed 1 base at V and 2 bases at J, with 12 bases between. The CDR3 totals 15 residues. The sample comes from a study of OX40 agonist ivuxolimab in advanced cancers. TCRdb's table, derived via immunoSEQ multiplex PCR, lists solely in-frame clones and lacks some. The sample lists 30,000 to 35,000 clones, approximately 86% occurring once. The receptor was isolated from an adult with an advanced solid tumor such as melanoma, head and neck, liver or kidney cancer. Here the sequenced sample was CD4+ or CD8+ T cells sorted from blood, taken in a trial of the OX40 agonist ivuxolimab. The chain joins TRBV11-2 to TRBJ2-7; weak D call: TRBD1 (6 bases). DNA of the CDR3: TGTGCCAGCAGCTTAGGATACAGGGCAGCCTACGAGCAGTACTTC. Translating it yields CASSLGYRAAYEQYF.